The 11 T cell receptor beta chains listed next were all sequenced from one sample in a study of regulatory T cells in long-lasting Graves disease. As for time point: persistent/refractory GD, antithyroid drugs over 5 years with positive TRAb. Preparation of the TCR library used RNA extracted from PBMCs. CDR3 regions were amplified by Arm-PCR using iRepertoire HTBI primers to build TCR beta libraries. TCRdb re-analysed the multiplex PCR reads in MiXCR, keeping a single row per CDR3 protein. Of 420,000 or so distinct CDR3 sequences listed, roughly a quarter are singletons. The material sequenced was peripheral blood mononuclear cells (PBMCs), taken when the disease was refractory, from a patient treated with antithyroid drugs. Receptor source: a female donor with Graves disease.

This clonotype has a handful of counts. This CDR3 is CASGTGLNTEAFF. CDR3 in DNA: TGTGCCAGCGGGACAGGGCTGAACACTGAAGCTTTCTTT. The rearrangement joins TRBV7-2 to TRBJ1-1, with 9 bases lining up with TRBD1. The germline gives CDR1 SGHTA, CDR2 FQGNSA. V was pared by 8 bases and J by 0 bases, with 1 base of the junction left unmatched. The CDR3 runs 13 residues.

This clonotype was recorded at least ten times. The chain is built from TRBV6-2 or TRBV6-3 and TRBJ2-7; D gene unclear. Trimming took off 2 bases at V and 2 bases at J, with 10 bases between the two ends. Germline V gives CDR1 MNHEY, CDR2 SVGEGT. CDR3 length equals 14 residues. CDR3 nucleotides: TGTGCCAGCAGTTACCGTTTGCTAGCCTACGAGCAGTACTTC. Its protein product is CASSYRLLAYEQYF.

This clonotype appeared many times. J is TRBJ2-5 and V is TRBV28; 9 positions match TRBD1. Trimming removed 3 bases from V and 9 bases from J; junction bases left unmatched: 14. Germline assignment: CDR1 MDHEN and CDR2 SYDVKM. CDR3 length equals 16 residues. The chain's CDR3 is CASSFGMGTGSSAQYF. CDR3 in DNA: TGTGCCAGCAGTTTTGGCATGGGGACAGGGTCCTCGGCCCAGTACTTC.

The chain is built from TRBV7-3 and TRBJ2-5; D might be TRBD1 (5 bases). CDR1 and CDR2 from the germline V gene are SGHTA and FQGTGA. The germline V and J ends were trimmed by 4 bases and 1 base, with 10 bases remaining between them. This CDR3 is 14 amino acids long. This CDR3 is CASSSKDIQETQYF. CDR3 DNA: TGTGCCAGCAGCTCAAAGGACATCCAAGAGACCCAGTACTTC. The full variable domain, rest sourced from reference TRBV7-3 and TRBJ2-5, is GAGVSQTPSNKVTEKGKYVELRCDPISGHTALYWYRQSLGQGPEFLIYFQGTGAADDSGLPNDRFFAVRPEGSVSTLKIQRTERGDSAVYLCASSSKDIQETQYFGPGTRLLVL.

This clonotype was observed at least ten times. V usage is TRBV12-3 or TRBV12-4 and J usage is TRBJ2-7; 7 bases fit TRBD2. With V trimmed by 5 bases and J by 4 bases, 8 bases remained unmatched. This CDR3 region has 14 residues. CDR3 residues: CASSPGGPLYEQYF. Written as DNA, the CDR3 is TGTGCCAGCAGTCCGGGGGGACCACTTTACGAGCAGTACTTC.

The rearrangement uses TRBV20-1 and TRBJ2-5; 8 bases fit TRBD2. CDR1 and CDR2 (germline): DFQATT, SNEGSKA (reference sequence). Losses at the gene ends were 3 bases for V and 2 bases for J; bases not matched to a gene: 8. CDR3 length equals 15 residues. The CDR3 protein is CSASFPSGPQETQYF. The CDR3 coding sequence is TGCAGTGCTAGCTTCCCTAGCGGGCCTCAAGAGACCCAGTACTTC.

The rearrangement uses TRBV4-2 and TRBJ1-1; possibly TRBD1 for D (5 bases). There are 16 residues in the CDR3. The V end was cut by 4 bases, the J end by 1 base, with 16 bases between. The germline V gene has CDR1 LGHNA and CDR2 YNFKEQ. The CDR3 DNA reads as TGTGCCAGCAGCCGTAAGATTGTGGACAAGAACACTGAAGCTTTCTTT. This encodes CASSRKIVDKNTEAFF.

This clonotype showed up just a few times. The chain couples TRBV6-5 to TRBJ2-7, with D possibly called TRBD1 or TRBD2 (5 bases each). V was clipped by 1 base and J by 4 bases, with 14 bases between them. Germline V gene lookup returns CDR1 MNHEY and CDR2 SVGAGI. This CDR3 has 15 amino acids. CDR3 residues: CASSYYRDLRYEQYF. The CDR3 coding sequence is TGTGCCAGCAGTTACTACCGGGACCTCAGGTACGAGCAGTACTTC.

This rearrangement joins TRBV6-5 to TRBJ2-7; TRBD2 agrees at 9 bases. The J segment lost 2 bases and the V segment lost 3 bases, leaving 5 bases of the junction unmatched. Germline CDR1 reads MNHEY; CDR2 reads SVGAGI. The CDR3 length is 15 residues. The CDR3 sequence is CASSYNAGGTYEQYF. The CDR3 DNA follows: TGTGCCAGCAGTTATAATGCGGGAGGGACCTACGAGCAGTACTTC.

This clonotype showed up just a few times. V and J are TRBV19 and TRBJ2-7, with 7 bases aligning to TRBD1. This CDR3 comprises 15 residues. Germline assignment: CDR1 LNHDA and CDR2 SQIVND (reference sequence). Trimming took 2 bases from V and 3 from J; bases not matched to a gene: 7. DNA for the CDR3: TGTGCCAGTAGTATAAGTGGGACAGCGGTCTACGAGCAGTACTTC. Amino acid sequence: CASSISGTAVYEQYF.

The rearrangement links TRBV19 to TRBJ1-2, with a possible D match to TRBD1 (6 bases). The V end lost 5 bases, the J end lost 7 bases, and 23 bases lay between the germline ends. Germline V gene data show CDR1 as LNHDA and CDR2 as SQIVND (reference sequence). This CDR3 is 16 amino acids long. The CDR3 region has the DNA TGTGCCAGTAGTCCACGACAGGCAGACAGTTATAGTGGCTACACCTTC. It specifies CASSPRQADSYSGYTF.